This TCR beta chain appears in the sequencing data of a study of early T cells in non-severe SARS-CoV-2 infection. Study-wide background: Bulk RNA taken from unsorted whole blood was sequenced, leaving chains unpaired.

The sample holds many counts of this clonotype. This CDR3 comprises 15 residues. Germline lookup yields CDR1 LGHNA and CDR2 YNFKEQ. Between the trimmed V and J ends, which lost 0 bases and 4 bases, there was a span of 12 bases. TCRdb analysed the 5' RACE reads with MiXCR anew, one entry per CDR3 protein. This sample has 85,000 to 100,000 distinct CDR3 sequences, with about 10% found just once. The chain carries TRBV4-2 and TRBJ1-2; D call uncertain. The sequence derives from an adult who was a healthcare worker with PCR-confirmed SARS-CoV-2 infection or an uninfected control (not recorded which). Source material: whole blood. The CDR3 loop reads CASSQDGGRGYGYTF. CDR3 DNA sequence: TGTGCCAGCAGCCAAGATGGAGGGCGCGGCTATGGCTACACCTTC.